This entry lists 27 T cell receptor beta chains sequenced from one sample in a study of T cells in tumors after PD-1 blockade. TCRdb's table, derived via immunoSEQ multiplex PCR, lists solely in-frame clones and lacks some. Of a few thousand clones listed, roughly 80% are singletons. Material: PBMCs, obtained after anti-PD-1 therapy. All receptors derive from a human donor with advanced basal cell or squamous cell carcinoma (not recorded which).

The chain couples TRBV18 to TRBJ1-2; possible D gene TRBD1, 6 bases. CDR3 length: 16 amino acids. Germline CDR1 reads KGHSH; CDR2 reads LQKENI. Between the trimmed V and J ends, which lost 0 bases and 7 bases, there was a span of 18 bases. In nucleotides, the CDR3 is TGTGCCAGCTCACCACCATGGGGGCGCGGAGTGTCTGGCTACACCTTC. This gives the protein CASSPPWGRGVSGYTF. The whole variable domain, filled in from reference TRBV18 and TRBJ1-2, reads NAGVMQNPRHLVRRRGQEARLRCSPMKGHSHVYWYRQLPEEGLKFMVYLQKENIIDESGMPKERFSAEFPKEGPSILRIQQVVRGDSAAYFCASSPPWGRGVSGYTFGSGTRLTVV.

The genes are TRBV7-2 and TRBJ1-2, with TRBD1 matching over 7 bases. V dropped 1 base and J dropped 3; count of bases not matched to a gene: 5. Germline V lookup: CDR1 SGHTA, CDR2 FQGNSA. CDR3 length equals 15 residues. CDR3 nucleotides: TGTGCCAGCAGCTTAGTGGGGCAGGGGGACTATGGCTACACCTTC. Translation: CASSLVGQGDYGYTF.

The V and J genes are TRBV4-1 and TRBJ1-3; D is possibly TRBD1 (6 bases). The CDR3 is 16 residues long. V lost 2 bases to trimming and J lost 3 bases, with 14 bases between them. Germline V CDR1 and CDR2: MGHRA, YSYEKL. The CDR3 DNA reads TGCGCCAGCAGCCAAACACCAGGAGGGGGTGGAAACACCATATATTTT. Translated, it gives CASSQTPGGGGNTIYF.

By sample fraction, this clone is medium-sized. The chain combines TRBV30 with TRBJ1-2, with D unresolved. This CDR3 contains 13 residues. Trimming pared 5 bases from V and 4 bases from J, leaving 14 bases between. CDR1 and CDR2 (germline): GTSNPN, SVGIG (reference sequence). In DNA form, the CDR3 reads TGTGCCTGGCGCGCGGGCAGGTTCTATGGCTACACCTTC. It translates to CAWRAGRFYGYTF.

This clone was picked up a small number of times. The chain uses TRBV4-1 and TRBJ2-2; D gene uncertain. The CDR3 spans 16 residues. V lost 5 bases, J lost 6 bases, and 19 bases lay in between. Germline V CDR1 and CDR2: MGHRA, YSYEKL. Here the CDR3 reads CASSAGAGPRSGELFF. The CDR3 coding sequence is TGCGCCAGCAGCGCCGGTGCTGGGCCCCGTTCCGGGGAGCTGTTTTTT.

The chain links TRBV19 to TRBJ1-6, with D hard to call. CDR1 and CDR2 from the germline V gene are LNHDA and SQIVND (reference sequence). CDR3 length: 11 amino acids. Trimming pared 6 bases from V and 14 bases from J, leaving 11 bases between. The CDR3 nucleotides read TGTGCCAGTAGCCAAACCGGGGCCCTCCACTTT. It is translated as CASSQTGALHF. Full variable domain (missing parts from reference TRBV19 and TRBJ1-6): DGGITQSPKYLFRKEGQNVTLSCEQNLNHDAMYWYRQDPGQGLRLIYYSQIVNDFQKGDIAEGYSVSREKKESFPLTVTSAQKNPTAFYLCASSQTGALHFGNGTRLTVT.

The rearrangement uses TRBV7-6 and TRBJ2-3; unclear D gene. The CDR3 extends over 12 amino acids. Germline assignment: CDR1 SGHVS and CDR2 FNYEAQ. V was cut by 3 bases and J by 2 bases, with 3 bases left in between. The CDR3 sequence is CASSLDTDTQYF. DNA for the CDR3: TGTGCCAGCAGCTTGGACACAGATACGCAGTATTTT.

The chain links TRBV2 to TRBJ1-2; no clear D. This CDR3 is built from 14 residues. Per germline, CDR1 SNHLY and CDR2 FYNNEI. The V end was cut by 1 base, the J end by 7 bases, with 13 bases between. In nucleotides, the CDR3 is TGTGCCAGCAGTGAAGGTCGGCAGGCGGGTGGCTACACCTTC. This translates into CASSEGRQAGGYTF.

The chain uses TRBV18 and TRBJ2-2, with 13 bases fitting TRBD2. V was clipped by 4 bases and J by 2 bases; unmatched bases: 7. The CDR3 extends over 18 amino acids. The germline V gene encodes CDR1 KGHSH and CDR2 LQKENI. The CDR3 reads CASSRRLAGGPNTGELFF. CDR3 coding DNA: TGTGCCAGCTCACGACGACTAGCGGGGGGTCCTAACACCGGGGAGCTGTTTTTT.

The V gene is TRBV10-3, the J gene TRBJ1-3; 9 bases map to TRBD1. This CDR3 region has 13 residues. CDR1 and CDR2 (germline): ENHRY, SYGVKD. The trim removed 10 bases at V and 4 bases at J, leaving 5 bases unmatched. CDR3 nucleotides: TGTGCCACCCTGGGACAGGGAGGAAACACCATATATTTT. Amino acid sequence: CATLGQGGNTIYF.

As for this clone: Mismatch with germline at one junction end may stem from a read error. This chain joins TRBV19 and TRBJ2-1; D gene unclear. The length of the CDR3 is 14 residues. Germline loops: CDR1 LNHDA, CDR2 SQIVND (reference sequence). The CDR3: CAGSLEVPYNEQFF. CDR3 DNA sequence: TGTGCCGGTAGTCTAGAGGTCCCATACAATGAGCAGTTCTTC.

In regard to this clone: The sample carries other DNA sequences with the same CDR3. The CDR3 DNA is TGCGCCAGCAGCCCGGGGCAGGGTCGGGTTGAGCAGTTCTTC. Protein product: CASSPGQGRVEQFF. V gene TRBV5-1 combines with J gene TRBJ2-1; D may match TRBD1 or TRBD2 (5 bases each). V lost 4 bases and J 9 bases, leaving 17 bases between the germline ends. This CDR3 is 14 amino acids long. From germline, CDR1 is SGHRS and CDR2 YFSETQ.

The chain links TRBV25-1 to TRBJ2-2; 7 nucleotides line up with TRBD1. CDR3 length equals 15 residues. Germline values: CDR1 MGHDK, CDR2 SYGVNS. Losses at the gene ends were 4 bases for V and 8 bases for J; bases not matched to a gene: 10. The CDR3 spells CASSGTGQRGGELFF. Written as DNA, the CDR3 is TGTGCCAGCAGTGGGACAGGCCAACGAGGGGGGGAGCTGTTTTTT.

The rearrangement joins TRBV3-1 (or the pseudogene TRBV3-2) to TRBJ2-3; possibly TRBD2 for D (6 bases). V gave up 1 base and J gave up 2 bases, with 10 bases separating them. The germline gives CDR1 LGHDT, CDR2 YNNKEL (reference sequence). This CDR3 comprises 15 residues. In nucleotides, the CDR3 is TGTGCCAGCAGCCAAGCGGGGGTTCACACAGATACGCAGTATTTT. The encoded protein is CASSQAGVHTDTQYF.

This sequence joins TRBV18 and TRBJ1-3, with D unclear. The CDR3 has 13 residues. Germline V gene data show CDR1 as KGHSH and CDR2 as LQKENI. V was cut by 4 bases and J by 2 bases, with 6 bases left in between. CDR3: CASSQGAGNTIYF. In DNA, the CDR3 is TGTGCCAGCTCACAGGGTGCTGGAAACACCATATATTTT.

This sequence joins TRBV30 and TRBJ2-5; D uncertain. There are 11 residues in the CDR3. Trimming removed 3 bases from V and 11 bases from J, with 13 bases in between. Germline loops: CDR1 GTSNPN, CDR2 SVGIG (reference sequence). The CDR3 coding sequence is TGTGCCTGGAGCCATGAGGATCCACAGTACTTC. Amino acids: CAWSHEDPQYF.

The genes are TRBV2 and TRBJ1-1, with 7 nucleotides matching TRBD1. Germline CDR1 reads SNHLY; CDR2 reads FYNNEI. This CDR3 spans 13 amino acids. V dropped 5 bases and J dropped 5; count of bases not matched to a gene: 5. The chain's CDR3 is CASSFQGGTEAFF. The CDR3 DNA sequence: TGTGCCAGCAGTTTTCAGGGGGGGACTGAAGCTTTCTTT.

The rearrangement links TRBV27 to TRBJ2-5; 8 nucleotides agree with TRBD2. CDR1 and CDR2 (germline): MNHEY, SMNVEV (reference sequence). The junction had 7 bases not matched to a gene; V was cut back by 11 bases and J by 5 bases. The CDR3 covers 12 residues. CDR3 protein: CASQTGGETQYF. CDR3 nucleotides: TGTGCCTCACAAACGGGGGGGGAGACCCAGTACTTC.

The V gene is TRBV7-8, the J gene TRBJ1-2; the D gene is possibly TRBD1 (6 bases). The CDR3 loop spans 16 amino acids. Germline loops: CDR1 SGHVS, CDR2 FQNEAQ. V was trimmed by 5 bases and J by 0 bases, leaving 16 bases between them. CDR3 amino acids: CASSPMRGPSNYGYTF. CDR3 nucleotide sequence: TGTGCCAGCAGCCCTATGCGGGGGCCTTCTAACTATGGCTACACCTTC.

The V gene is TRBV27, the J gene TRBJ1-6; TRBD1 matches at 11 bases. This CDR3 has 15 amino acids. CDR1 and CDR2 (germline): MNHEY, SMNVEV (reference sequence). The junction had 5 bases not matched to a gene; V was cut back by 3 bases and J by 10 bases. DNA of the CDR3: TGTGCCAGCAGTTTCTCGGACAGGGGGCTATCACCCCTCCACTTT. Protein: CASSFSDRGLSPLHF.

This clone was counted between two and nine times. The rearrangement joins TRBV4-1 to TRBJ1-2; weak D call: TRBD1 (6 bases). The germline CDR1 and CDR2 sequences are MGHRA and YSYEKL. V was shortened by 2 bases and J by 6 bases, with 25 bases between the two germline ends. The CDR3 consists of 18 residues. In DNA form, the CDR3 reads TGCGCCAGCAGCCAAACCCGAGGGGGGGAGGAGTTCGCTAATGGCTACACCTTC. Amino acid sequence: CASSQTRGGEEFANGYTF.

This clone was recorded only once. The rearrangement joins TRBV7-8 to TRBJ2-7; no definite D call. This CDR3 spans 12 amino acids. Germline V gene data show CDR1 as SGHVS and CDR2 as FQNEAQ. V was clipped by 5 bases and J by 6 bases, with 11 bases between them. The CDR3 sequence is CASSPPDPEQYF. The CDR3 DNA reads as TGTGCCAGCAGCCCCCCCGATCCCGAGCAGTACTTC.

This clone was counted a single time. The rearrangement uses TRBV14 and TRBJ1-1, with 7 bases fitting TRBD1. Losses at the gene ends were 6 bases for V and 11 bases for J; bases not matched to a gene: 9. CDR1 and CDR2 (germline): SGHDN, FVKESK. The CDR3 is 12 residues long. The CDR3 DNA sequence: TGTGCCAGCAGGCCCGCTACAGGGGCCGCTTTCTTT. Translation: CASRPATGAAFF.

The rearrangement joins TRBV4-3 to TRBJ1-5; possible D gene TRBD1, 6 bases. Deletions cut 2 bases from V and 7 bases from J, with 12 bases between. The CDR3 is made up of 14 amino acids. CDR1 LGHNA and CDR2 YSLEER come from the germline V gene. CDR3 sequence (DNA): TGCGCCAGCAGCCAATCAACAGGGACGCAGCCCCAGCATTTT. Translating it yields CASSQSTGTQPQHF.

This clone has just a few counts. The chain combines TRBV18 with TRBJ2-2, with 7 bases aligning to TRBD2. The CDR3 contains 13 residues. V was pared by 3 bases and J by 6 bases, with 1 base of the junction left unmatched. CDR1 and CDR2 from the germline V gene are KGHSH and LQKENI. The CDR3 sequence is CASSPSGAGELFF. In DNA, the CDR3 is TGTGCCAGCTCACCGAGCGGGGCCGGGGAGCTGTTTTTT. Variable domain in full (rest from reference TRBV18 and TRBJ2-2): NAGVMQNPRHLVRRRGQEARLRCSPMKGHSHVYWYRQLPEEGLKFMVYLQKENIIDESGMPKERFSAEFPKEGPSILRIQQVVRGDSAAYFCASSPSGAGELFFGEGSRLTVL.

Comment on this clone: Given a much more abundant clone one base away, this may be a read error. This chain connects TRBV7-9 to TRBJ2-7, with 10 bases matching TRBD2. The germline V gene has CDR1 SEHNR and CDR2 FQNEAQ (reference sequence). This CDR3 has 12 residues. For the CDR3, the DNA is TGTGTCAGCAGCATGACTAGCGGGGAGCAGTACTTC. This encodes CVSSMTSGEQYF.

DNA for the CDR3: TGTGCCAGCAGCGCCCGGACTAGCGGGGCCTACAATGAGCAGTTCTTC. Residues: CASSARTSGAYNEQFF. The rearrangement uses TRBV9 and TRBJ2-1; TRBD2 matches 12 bases. With V trimmed by 3 bases and J by 2 bases, 3 bases remained unmatched. From germline, CDR1 is SGDLS and CDR2 YYNGEE. The CDR3 loop spans 16 amino acids.